This T cell receptor beta chain stems from a study of blood T cells in healthy people across ages (dated by TCRdb to 2014 to 2015). With regard to the full study: Template switching captured roughly one uniquely barcoded TCR beta cDNA molecule per two T cells in model experiments. To track age-related changes in TCR beta repertoire diversity, the study relied on deep sequencing normalized with unique cDNA molecular identifiers. Two additional independent replicas of 1 million unique cDNA reads from the same blood draw were analyzed for two donors (one aged 18 to 30 and one aged 80 or older). The donors were divided into four age groups: young (average around 16 years), middle-aged (almost 40), aged (about 62) and long-lived (82). To avoid experimental bias, donors of different ages were distributed randomly across sequencing lanes. Results the study describes overall, beyond this receptor: Donor CMV infection status was unknown, potentially confounding age-related changes in expanded clonotypes. Observed TCR beta diversity correlated strongly with the percentage of naive T cells measured by flow cytometry. As age increased, observed TCR beta diversity per million T cells dropped in a roughly linear way, and a significant reduction was already evident by age 40. Compared with the aged group, the long-lived group had more naive CD4+ T cells, fewer expanded clones and increased TCR diversity, a pattern suggesting age selection. Bulk unsorted PBMC profiling prevented conclusive comparison of naive and antigen-experienced compartments. Estimates of total diversity from one million sequenced T cells were regarded as lower bounds and underestimates.

V and J are truncated by 1 base and 7 bases respectively, leaving an intervening sequence of 20 bases. CDR1 and CDR2 (LGHNA, YSLEER) derive from the germline V gene. The CDR3, from cysteine to phenylalanine, totals 16 residues. Kept here is only the CDR3 DNA, which spans 48 bases and is read in frame from base 1. The library was generated by 5' RACE. Sequencing relied on an Illumina HiSeq 2500. A second about 6 to 11 cycle PCR used a sample-barcoded 5' primer and a J-beta primer mix. A unique molecular identifier was introduced onto each TCR beta cDNA molecule by a template-switch 5' adaptor carrying 12 random nucleotides. Each sample yielded at least 2.5 million CDR3-containing paired-end reads. The Mint cDNA synthesis kit, primed by a TRBC-specific oligonucleotide, was used to synthesize first-strand cDNA from all RNA. Following uracil-DNA glycosylase treatment, all cDNA underwent a first 18-cycle PCR with the universal primers M1SS and BC2_uni_R. The authors' analysis ran thus. Each sample was normalized by randomly selecting 1 million high-quality reads, each carrying a distinct molecular identifier. Instead of being binned into consensus sequences, reads that shared molecular identifiers were thrown out. MiTCR, run with a Q25 quality threshold and the strictest error-elimination algorithm, handled CDR3 identification, clonotype clustering and error correction. A nonparametric unseen species model with Euler transformation was used to estimate a lower bound on total TCR beta diversity. TCRdb applied fastp at Q25 and MiXCR to the public reads, then kept only in-frame beta chains. Identical CDR3 proteins give one entry, which carries the most common genes and DNA. TCRdb's processing, not the authors' own work, is the source of the V and J calls. The sample table holds about 670,000 distinct CDR3 sequences, of which 40% to 45% were seen once. Around 32% of the sample rests with the top ten.

On this clonotype itself: No cognate antigen has been identified for it. No base qualities exist here, and no much larger clone lies one base off it.

Systemically healthy Caucasian individuals from Russia, about 38 in total and aged roughly 6 to 100 years, were included as donors. Each donor gave 8 to 10 milliliters of peripheral blood, drawn into EDTA-treated Vacutainer tubes. PBMCs were isolated by Ficoll-Paque density-gradient centrifugation, with at least 6 million obtained per sample. Trizol reagent was used to extract total RNA from the PBMCs, yielding at least 6 micrograms per sample. The percentages of naive CD45RAhigh/CD27high T cells were determined by flow cytometry on a PBMC aliquot from every donor. The TCR sequence derives from a man older than 75 in good health. The chain was built from TRBV4-3 and TRBJ2-7; 6 matching bases give a weak D call of TRBD2. The specimen was blood. The nucleotides read TGCGCCAGCAGCCAAGCGGGTGGGACGGCTGGGGGGGAGCAGTACTTC. The resulting protein is CASSQAGGTAGGEQYF.